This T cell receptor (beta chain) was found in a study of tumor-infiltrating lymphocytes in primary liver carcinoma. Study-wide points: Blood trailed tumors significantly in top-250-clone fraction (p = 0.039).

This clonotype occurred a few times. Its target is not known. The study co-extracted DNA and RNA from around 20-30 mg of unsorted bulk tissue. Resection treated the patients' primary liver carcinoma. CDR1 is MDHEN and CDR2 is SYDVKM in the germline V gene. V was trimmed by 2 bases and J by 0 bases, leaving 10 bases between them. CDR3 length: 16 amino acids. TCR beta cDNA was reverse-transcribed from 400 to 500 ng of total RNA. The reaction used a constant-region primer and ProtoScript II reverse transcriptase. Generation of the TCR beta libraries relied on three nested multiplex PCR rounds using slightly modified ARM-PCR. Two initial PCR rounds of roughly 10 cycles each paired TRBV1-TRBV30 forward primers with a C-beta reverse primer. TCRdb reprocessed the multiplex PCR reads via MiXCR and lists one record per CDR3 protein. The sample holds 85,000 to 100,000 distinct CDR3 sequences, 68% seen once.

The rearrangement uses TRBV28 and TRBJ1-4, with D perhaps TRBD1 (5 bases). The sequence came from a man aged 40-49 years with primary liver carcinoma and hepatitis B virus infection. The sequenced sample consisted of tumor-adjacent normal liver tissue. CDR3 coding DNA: TGTGCCAGCAGTTTAACAGGCCGAACAACTAATGAAAAACTGTTTTTT. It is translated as CASSLTGRTTNEKLFF.